The 15 T cell receptor beta chains in this list originate from one sample, sequenced in a study of blood T cell repertoires in COVID-19. Libraries were prepared by immunoSEQ multiplex PCR; TCRdb keeps only in-frame clonotypes and omits some of them. The sample records 150,000 to 180,000 clones, 60% to 85% being singletons. What was sequenced was peripheral blood. Every receptor here comes from a man at least 80 years old with acute or convalescent COVID-19.

The chain couples TRBV7-2 to TRBJ2-5, with TRBD2 as a possible D gene (6 bases). Germline lookup yields CDR1 SGHTA and CDR2 FQGNSA. Trimming took off 7 bases at V and 2 bases at J, with 20 bases between the two ends. The CDR3 loop spans 16 amino acids. The CDR3 protein is CASKPRLAGPQETQYF. The CDR3 bases are TGTGCCAGCAAACCTAGACTGGCGGGGCCTCAAGAGACCCAGTACTTC.

The rearrangement uses TRBV6-2 or TRBV6-3 and TRBJ1-4; TRBD1 agrees at 9 bases. This CDR3 has 18 residues. Germline CDR1 and CDR2: MNHEY and SVGEGT. V trimming: 6 bases; J trimming: 2 bases; junction bases outside the gene matches: 13. The CDR3 here is CASSRVPGTGITNEKLFF. Here the CDR3 DNA reads TGTGCCAGCAGCCGAGTCCCCGGGACAGGGATTACTAATGAAAAACTGTTTTTT.

This rearrangement joins TRBV21-1 to TRBJ2-7; TRBD1, the D gene given by the table, was not confirmed from the DNA. TRBV21-1 is a recognized pseudogene. CDR3 length equals 17 residues. CDR3 amino acids: CASSRHPRGLADREQYF. The DNA of the CDR3 is TGTGCCAGCAGCCGCCACCCCAGGGGGTTAGCGGATCGGGAGCAGTACTTC.

The chain links TRBV5-4 to TRBJ2-1; TRBD1 matches at 9 bases. The J segment lost 4 bases and the V segment lost 4 bases, leaving 9 bases of the junction unmatched. This CDR3 is built from 16 residues. Germline CDR1 and CDR2: SGHNT and YYREEE (reference sequence). CDR3 residues: CASSRKAGQGYNEQFF. CDR3 sequence (DNA): TGTGCCAGCAGCCGAAAAGCGGGACAGGGATACAATGAGCAGTTCTTC.

The V call is TRBV2, the J call TRBJ1-5; a possible D gene is TRBD1 (5 bases). The V and J ends lost 3 bases and 5 bases respectively, with 8 bases between them. CDR1 and CDR2 (germline): SNHLY, FYNNEI. There are 13 residues in the CDR3. The CDR3 DNA is TGTGCCAGCAGTGATCAGGGTCATCAGCCCCAGCATTTT. Its translation: CASSDQGHQPQHF.

The table lists this clone with a few counts. This rearrangement joins TRBV5-1 to TRBJ2-5, with 10 bases fitting TRBD1. Germline V gene lookup returns CDR1 SGHRS and CDR2 YFSETQ. The length of the CDR3 is 17 residues. V was pared by 4 bases and J by 3 bases, with 12 bases of the junction left unmatched. The CDR3 here is CASSTHRDRGGEETQYF. CDR3 nucleotides: TGCGCCAGCAGCACCCACCGGGACAGGGGAGGGGAAGAGACCCAGTACTTC. The variable domain in full, completed from reference TRBV5-1 and TRBJ2-5, reads KAGVTQTPRYLIKTRGQQVTLSCSPISGHRSVSWYQQTPGQGLQFLFEYFSETQRNKGNFPGRFSGRQFSNSRSEMNVSTLELGDSALYLCASSTHRDRGGEETQYFGPGTRLLVL.

This clone has more than one count but fewer than ten. The rearrangement joins TRBV19 to TRBJ1-2, with a weak D call TRBD1 (5 bases). The CDR3 sequence is 15 residues long. Between the trimmed V and J ends, which lost 3 bases and 8 bases, there was a span of 19 bases. Germline CDR1 LNHDA, CDR2 SQIVND (reference sequence). The chain's CDR3 is CASSMSARAYEGYTF. The CDR3 DNA reads TGTGCCAGTAGTATGTCCGCCAGGGCCTATGAGGGCTACACCTTC.

The chain uses TRBV7-8 and TRBJ2-3; perhaps TRBD2 as D (6 bases). Trimming took off 5 bases at V and 0 bases at J, with 12 bases between the two ends. Germline CDR1 is SGHVS and CDR2 is FQNEAQ. This CDR3 is built from 15 residues. The CDR3 loop is CASSLPGVSTDTQYF. The CDR3 bases are TGTGCCAGCAGCCTACCGGGAGTGAGCACAGATACGCAGTATTTT. Combining the CDR3 with reference TRBV7-8 and TRBJ2-3 gives the whole variable domain GAGVSQSPRYKVAKRGQDVALRCDPISGHVSLFWYQQALGQGPEFLTYFQNEAQLDKSGLPSDRFFAERPEGSVSTLKIQRTQQEDSAVYLCASSLPGVSTDTQYFGPGTRLTVL.

V is TRBV7-2 and J is TRBJ1-2; 7 nucleotides align to TRBD1. With 5 bases clipped from V and 4 bases from J, the junction kept 7 bases outside the gene matches. The germline gives CDR1 SGHTA, CDR2 FQGNSA. CDR3 length: 14 amino acids. This CDR3 reads CASSPGAGGYGYTF. In nucleotides, the CDR3 is TGTGCCAGCAGCCCTGGGGCAGGGGGCTATGGCTACACCTTC.

The chain employs TRBV11-2 and TRBJ2-3; perhaps TRBD1 as D (5 bases). CDR1 is SGHAT, CDR2 FQNNGV, per germline. The CDR3 contains 15 residues. V was pared by 0 bases and J by 2 bases, with 9 bases between. The CDR3 loop is CASSLEKGHTDTQYF. The CDR3 DNA sequence: TGTGCCAGCAGCTTAGAGAAGGGGCACACAGATACGCAGTATTTT.

The chain is built from TRBV2 and TRBJ2-1; TRBD1 is a possible D gene (6 bases). This CDR3 region has 15 residues. The V gene's germline CDR1 is SNHLY and CDR2 FYNNEI. Trimming cost V 5 bases and J 2 bases, with 13 bases left between them. The DNA of the CDR3 is TGTGCCAGCAGTCCCCAGGGGCCACCCTACAATGAGCAGTTCTTC. Its protein product is CASSPQGPPYNEQFF.

The chain is built from TRBV7-3 and TRBJ1-1, with a possible D match to TRBD1 (5 bases). CDR3 length: 13 amino acids. In germline, CDR1 is SGHTA, CDR2 FQGTGA. The V gene lost 5 bases and the J gene lost 6 bases, with 13 bases spanning the gap. The CDR3 sequence is CASSPDRAAEAFF. The CDR3 DNA is TGTGCCAGCAGCCCAGACAGAGCAGCTGAAGCTTTCTTT.

The chain has TRBV19 and TRBJ1-4, with D possibly matching TRBD1 (6 bases). CDR3 size: 14 residues. Germline V lookup: CDR1 LNHDA, CDR2 SQIVND (reference sequence). V was trimmed by 9 bases and J by 6 bases, leaving 17 bases between them. The CDR3 spells CASSYRDFHEKLFF. The CDR3 DNA is TGTGCCAGCTCTTACAGGGATTTTCATGAAAAACTGTTTTTT.

The chain links TRBV28 to TRBJ2-1; 11 bases match TRBD2. This CDR3 comprises 17 residues. Germline V CDR1 and CDR2: MDHEN, SYDVKM. J lost 12 bases, V lost 2 bases, and 15 bases had no gene match. The CDR3 DNA reads TGTGCCAGCAGTTTACTGGTGGAACTAGCGGGGGAAATGGGGCAGTTCTTC. It translates to CASSLLVELAGEMGQFF.

J is TRBJ2-3 and V is TRBV29-1; D gene ambiguous. Trimming stripped 0 bases from V and 0 bases from J, with 4 bases between. Per germline, CDR1 SQVTM and CDR2 ANQGSEA. This CDR3 is 13 amino acids long. The CDR3 is CSVEERSTDTQYF. CDR3 DNA: TGCAGCGTTGAAGAGCGGAGCACAGATACGCAGTATTTT.